This T cell receptor beta chain was found in a study of identical twins. Template switching added a universal primer binding site, and final cDNA carried unique molecular identifiers. From the 5' RACE reads, TCRdb called clonotypes with MiXCR, one entry per CDR3 protein. The sample gives 690,000 or so distinct CDR3 sequences, more than 6.5% of which show up once; roughly 0.97% is in the top ten. Separately, the same data were catalogued under a study of yellow fever vaccine responses in identical twins.

The receptor was derived from a woman aged 18-29 years in good health. The sample consisted of PBMCs.

CDR3 DNA: TGCAGCGCCAGGGTGGCAGGCGGCGAGCAGTACTTC. Encoded protein: CSARVAGGEQYF. The rearrangement uses TRBV29-1 and TRBJ2-7; possibly TRBD1 for D (5 bases). The germline CDR1 and CDR2 sequences are SQVTM and ANQGSEA. The CDR3 is made up of 12 amino acids. V lost 7 bases to trimming and J lost 6 bases, with 16 bases between them.